These T cell receptor beta chains were read from a single sample in a study of T-cell reconstitution after alpha-beta-depleted transplantation in children. TCRdb re-derived calls from the PCR reads in MiXCR, one entry per CDR3 protein. The repertoire consists of about 420,000 distinct CDR3 sequences, with roughly 16% occurring once and the leading ten covering around 28%. The specimen comprised PBMCs, mostly from graft donor cells, sampled 360 days after TCRalphabeta/CD19-depleted stem cell transplant. The receptors derive from a boy in the first two years of life who had a stem cell transplant for Wiskott-Aldrich syndrome, so the T cells may come from the graft donor. The CDR3 runs from the conserved cysteine through the conserved F or W. The order of the fields is J gene, V gene, clone size, D gene, CDR3 length, CDR3 DNA, CDR3 protein. D genes are given only for firm matches. Clone size is not always given. Where it is, it says once, few, many or a class for expanded clones.

J gene: TRBJ2-1; V gene: TRBV20-1; clone size: few; D gene: .; CDR3 length: 12; CDR3 DNA: TGCAGTGCTAGTACAGTGGGCAATGAGCAGTTCTTC; CDR3 protein: CSASTVGNEQFF
J gene: TRBJ2-5; V gene: TRBV2; clone size: few; D gene: .; CDR3 length: 13; CDR3 DNA: TGTGCCAGCAGCAGGGGGGCCGATGTGACCCAGTACTTC; CDR3 protein: CASSRGADVTQYF
J gene: TRBJ2-3; V gene: TRBV7-9; clone size: .; D gene: .; CDR3 length: 16; CDR3 DNA: TGTGCCAGCAGCCTATCACGGACCCCCAGGGAAGATACGCAGTATTTT; CDR3 protein: CASSLSRTPREDTQYF
J gene: TRBJ2-4; V gene: TRBV7-8; clone size: few; D gene: .; CDR3 length: 17; CDR3 DNA: TGTGCCAGCGGCCTTGAGAAAGACGACAGGGCCAAAAACATTCAGTACTTC; CDR3 protein: CASGLEKDDRAKNIQYF
J gene: TRBJ1-6; V gene: TRBV28; clone size: few; D gene: .; CDR3 length: 18; CDR3 DNA: TGTGCCAGCAGTTTCTACGGACTCTCGAGCTCCTATAATTCACCCCTCCACTTT; CDR3 protein: CASSFYGLSSSYNSPLHF
J gene: TRBJ2-5; V gene: TRBV29-1; clone size: few; D gene: .; CDR3 length: 12; CDR3 DNA: TGCAGCGTCACCCGAGAAGGAGAGACCCAGTACTTC; CDR3 protein: CSVTREGETQYF
J gene: TRBJ1-2; V gene: TRBV7-9; clone size: .; D gene: .; CDR3 length: 17; CDR3 DNA: TGTGCCAGCAGCTTAACCGGGCACAGGGCGACGAACTATGGCTACACCTTC; CDR3 protein: CASSLTGHRATNYGYTF
J gene: TRBJ2-1; V gene: TRBV20-1; clone size: many; D gene: TRBD1; CDR3 length: 15; CDR3 DNA: TGCAGTGCTAGTTCCGGGACAGGGGGCTTCAATGAGCAGTTCTTC; CDR3 protein: CSASSGTGGFNEQFF
J gene: TRBJ2-1; V gene: TRBV20-1; clone size: .; D gene: .; CDR3 length: 18; CDR3 DNA: TGCAGTGCTAGAGGGGATGGTACCCGGCTAGCGAGCTACAATGAGCAGTTCTTC; CDR3 protein: CSARGDGTRLASYNEQFF
J gene: TRBJ2-1; V gene: TRBV25-1; clone size: .; D gene: .; CDR3 length: 12; CDR3 DNA: TGTGCCAGCAATCTAGGGAGGAATGAGCAGTTCTTC; CDR3 protein: CASNLGRNEQFF
J gene: TRBJ2-1; V gene: TRBV12-3/TRBV12-4; clone size: few; D gene: .; CDR3 length: 13; CDR3 DNA: TGTGCCGTTTGGACGGATTCCTACAATGAGCAGTTCTTC; CDR3 protein: CAVWTDSYNEQFF
J gene: TRBJ2-7; V gene: TRBV7-2; clone size: .; D gene: TRBD2; CDR3 length: 16; CDR3 DNA: TGTGCCAGCAGCTTAGCCCTAGCGGGAGGGCCGTACGAGCAGTACTTC; CDR3 protein: CASSLALAGGPYEQYF
J gene: TRBJ2-6; V gene: TRBV7-6; clone size: .; D gene: TRBD1; CDR3 length: 20; CDR3 DNA: TGTGCCAGCAGCCGATACCGTCGGGACAGATTAGTCTCTGGGGCCAACGTCCTGACTTTC; CDR3 protein: CASSRYRRDRLVSGANVLTF
J gene: TRBJ2-3; V gene: TRBV13; clone size: few; D gene: .; CDR3 length: 14; CDR3 DNA: TGTGCCAGCAGCACCGACAGGGAGGCAGATACGCAGTATTTT; CDR3 protein: CASSTDREADTQYF
J gene: TRBJ2-2; V gene: TRBV5-5; clone size: .; D gene: .; CDR3 length: 12; CDR3 DNA: TGTGCCAGCAGCTTGGTCCTTGGGGAGCTGTTTTTT; CDR3 protein: CASSLVLGELFF
J gene: TRBJ2-1; V gene: TRBV6-2/TRBV6-3; clone size: .; D gene: .; CDR3 length: 15; CDR3 DNA: TGTGCCAGCAGTTACTGGGACCCCTCCTACAATGAGCAGTTCTTC; CDR3 protein: CASSYWDPSYNEQFF
J gene: TRBJ2-1; V gene: TRBV21-1; clone size: .; D gene: .; CDR3 length: 15; CDR3 DNA: TGTGCCAGCAGCCTTAGCGGGAGGGCTTGCGATGAGCAGTTCTTC; CDR3 protein: CASSLSGRACDEQFF
J gene: TRBJ2-7; V gene: TRBV23-1; clone size: .; D gene: .; CDR3 length: 16; CDR3 DNA: TGCGCCCGAACCGTCCGGTGGGGGGGCTCGGATGGGGAGCAGTACTTC; CDR3 protein: CARTVRWGGSDGEQYF
J gene: TRBJ2-7; V gene: TRBV10-3; clone size: .; D gene: TRBD2; CDR3 length: 16; CDR3 DNA: TGTGCCATCAGTGAGAAACCGGGACTAGCGGGGTTCGAGCAGTACTTC; CDR3 protein: CAISEKPGLAGFEQYF
J gene: TRBJ2-1; V gene: TRBV5-1; clone size: few; D gene: TRBD1; CDR3 length: 16; CDR3 DNA: TGCGCCAGCAGCTTGGAGGGGGCCCCCTCCTACAATGAGCAGTTCTTC; CDR3 protein: CASSLEGAPSYNEQFF
J gene: TRBJ2-7; V gene: TRBV20-1; clone size: few; D gene: .; CDR3 length: 11; CDR3 DNA: TGCAGTGCTAGGGCACAAAGAGAGCAGTACTTC; CDR3 protein: CSARAQREQYF
J gene: TRBJ2-7; V gene: TRBV5-1; clone size: few; D gene: TRBD2; CDR3 length: 17; CDR3 DNA: TGCGCCAGCAGCTCCGTGCCCCCCAGCGGGGGGGCTTACGAGCAGTACTTC; CDR3 protein: CASSSVPPSGGAYEQYF
J gene: TRBJ2-7; V gene: TRBV5-1; clone size: once; D gene: .; CDR3 length: 14; CDR3 DNA: TGCGCCAGCAGCTTGGAGACCGCCGGGTACGAGCAGTACTTC; CDR3 protein: CASSLETAGYEQYF
J gene: TRBJ2-2; V gene: TRBV12-3/TRBV12-4; clone size: many; D gene: TRBD1; CDR3 length: 14; CDR3 DNA: TGTGCCAGCAGATCGACAGGGGACACCGGGGAGCTGTTTTTT; CDR3 protein: CASRSTGDTGELFF